This is a list of T cell receptor beta chains from one sample in a study of read filtering for tumor transcriptome and immune sequencing. TCRdb processed the reads anew with MiXCR; each CDR3 protein has one entry. The sample shows around 65,000 distinct CDR3 sequences, roughly 19% of them seen only once. Material for sequencing was a population of CD138-negative cells sorted from bone marrow. These receptor sequences come from a donor at least 40 years old with multiple myeloma. Both conserved end residues are part of each CDR3.

TRBV20-1	TRBJ2-3	CSARDGVAGGDTQYF
TRBV5-5	TRBJ2-7	CASSRDRGGYEQYF
TRBV7-2	TRBJ1-2	CASSLSAGGRNYGYTF
TRBV7-3	TRBJ1-1	CASSLRGWVTEAFF
TRBV14	TRBJ2-5	CASSRSPGVTQYF
TRBV5-1	TRBJ2-5	CASSGTSGREETQYF
TRBV20-1	TRBJ1-5	CSARRGNQPQHF
TRBV5-1	TRBJ2-2	CASSLEVTRNTGELFF
TRBV10-2	TRBJ2-5	CASSSGGAETQYF
TRBV28	TRBJ2-1	CASSLEASGGASEQFF
TRBV20-1	TRBJ1-4	CSAATPGTGSEKLFF
TRBV20-1	TRBJ2-1	CSASGLAGLEQFF
TRBV20-1	TRBJ1-5	CSARRTGAYQPQHF
TRBV5-1	TRBJ1-6	CASSLGGDNSPLHF
TRBV7-9	TRBJ2-2	CASTWGQGSYTGELFF
TRBV5-1	TRBJ2-1	CASSSTGQDYNEQFF
TRBV24-1	TRBJ2-1	CATSDPRNGGAEEQFF
TRBV7-3	TRBJ2-1	CASSLGGTGNEQFF
TRBV30	TRBJ2-2	CAWSVLDTGYAGELFF
TRBV7-9	TRBJ2-1	CASSPPGALTSNEQFF
TRBV3-1	TRBJ2-7	CASSQGTGRSYEQYF
TRBV10-3	TRBJ2-5	CAISGWTAQETQYF
TRBV29-1	TRBJ2-6	CSVGGPTPGANVLTF
TRBV5-4	TRBJ2-5	CASSLGQRRTGQYF
TRBV2	TRBJ1-5	CASSEGGRRANQPQHF
TRBV19	TRBJ1-2	CASSWDRRYGYTF
TRBV5-1	TRBJ2-5	CASSGTRGKGTQYF
TRBV6-2/TRBV6-3	TRBJ1-2	CASNPPGQTPDGYTF
TRBV10-3	TRBJ2-3	CAIEDVGTDTQYF
TRBV3-2	TRBJ2-7	CASSQDPASREQYF
TRBV2	TRBJ2-2	CASSDRLNTGELFF
TRBV3-1	TRBJ2-5	CASSQGWETQYF
TRBV20-1	TRBJ2-3	CSARDGMSPMNTQYF
TRBV20-1	TRBJ2-1	CSARLPGLKNNEQFF
TRBV20-1	TRBJ2-4	CSASPGLAGRGAKNIQYF
TRBV18	TRBJ1-1	CASSPTNRYTEAFF
TRBV28	TRBJ2-5	CASSSLYRNQETQYF